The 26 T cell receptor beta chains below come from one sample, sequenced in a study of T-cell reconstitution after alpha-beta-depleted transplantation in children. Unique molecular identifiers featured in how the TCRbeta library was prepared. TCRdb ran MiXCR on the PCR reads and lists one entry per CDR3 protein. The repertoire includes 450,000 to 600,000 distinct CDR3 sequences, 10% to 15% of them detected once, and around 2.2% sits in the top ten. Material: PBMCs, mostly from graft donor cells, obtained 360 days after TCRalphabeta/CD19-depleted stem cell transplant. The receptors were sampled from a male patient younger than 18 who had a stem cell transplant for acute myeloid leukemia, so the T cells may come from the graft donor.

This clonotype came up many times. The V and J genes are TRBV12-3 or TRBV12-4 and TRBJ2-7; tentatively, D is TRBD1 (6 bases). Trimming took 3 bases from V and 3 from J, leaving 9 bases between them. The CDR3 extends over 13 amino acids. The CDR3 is CASSLDSDYEQYF. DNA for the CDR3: TGTGCCAGCAGTTTGGACAGCGACTACGAGCAGTACTTC.

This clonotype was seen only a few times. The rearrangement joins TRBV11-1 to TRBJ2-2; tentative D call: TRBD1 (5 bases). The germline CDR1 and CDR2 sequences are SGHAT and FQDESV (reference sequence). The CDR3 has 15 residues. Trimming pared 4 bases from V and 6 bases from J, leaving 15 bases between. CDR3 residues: CASSSGTDRPGELFF. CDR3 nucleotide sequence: TGTGCCAGCAGCTCCGGAACAGACAGACCCGGGGAGCTGTTTTTT.

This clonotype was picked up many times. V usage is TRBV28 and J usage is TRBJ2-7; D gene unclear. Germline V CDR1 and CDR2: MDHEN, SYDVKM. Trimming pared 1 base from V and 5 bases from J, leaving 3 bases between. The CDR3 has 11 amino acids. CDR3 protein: CASSLFHEQYF. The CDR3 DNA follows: TGTGCCAGCAGTTTATTCCACGAGCAGTACTTC.

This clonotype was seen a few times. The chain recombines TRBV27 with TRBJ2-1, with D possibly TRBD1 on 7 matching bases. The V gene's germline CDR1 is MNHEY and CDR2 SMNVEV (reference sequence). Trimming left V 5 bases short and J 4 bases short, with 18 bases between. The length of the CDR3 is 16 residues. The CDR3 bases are TGTGCCAGCAGTGGGGAGACAGGGAGGCTATACAATGAGCAGTTCTTC. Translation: CASSGETGRLYNEQFF.

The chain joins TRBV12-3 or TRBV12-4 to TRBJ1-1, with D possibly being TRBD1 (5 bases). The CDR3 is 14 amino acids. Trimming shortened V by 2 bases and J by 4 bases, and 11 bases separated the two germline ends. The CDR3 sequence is CASSLTSRGTEAFF. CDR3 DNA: TGTGCCAGCAGTTTAACCTCTAGGGGCACTGAAGCTTTCTTT.

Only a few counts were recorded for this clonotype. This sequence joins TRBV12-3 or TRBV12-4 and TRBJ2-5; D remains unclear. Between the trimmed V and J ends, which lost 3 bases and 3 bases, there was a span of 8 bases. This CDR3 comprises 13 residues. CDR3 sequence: CASSFGFEETQYF. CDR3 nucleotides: TGTGCCAGCAGTTTCGGGTTTGAAGAGACCCAGTACTTC.

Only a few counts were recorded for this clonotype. CDR3 nucleotides: TGTGCCAGCAGTCGAAGTAGCGGGAGGGCTTTTGGGAACGAGCAGTACTTC. Translated: CASSRSSGRAFGNEQYF. The J gene is TRBJ2-7, the V gene TRBV27; 11 nucleotides match TRBD2. J gave up 5 bases and V 5 bases, and 14 bases lay outside the gene matches. Germline V gene lookup returns CDR1 MNHEY and CDR2 SMNVEV (reference sequence). CDR3 length equals 17 residues.

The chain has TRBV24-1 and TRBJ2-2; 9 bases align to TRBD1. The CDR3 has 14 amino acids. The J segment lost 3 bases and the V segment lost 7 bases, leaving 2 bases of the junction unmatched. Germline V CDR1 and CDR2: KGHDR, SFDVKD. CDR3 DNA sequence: TGTGCCACCAGGGACAGGGGTTACACCGGGGAGCTGTTTTTT. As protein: CATRDRGYTGELFF.

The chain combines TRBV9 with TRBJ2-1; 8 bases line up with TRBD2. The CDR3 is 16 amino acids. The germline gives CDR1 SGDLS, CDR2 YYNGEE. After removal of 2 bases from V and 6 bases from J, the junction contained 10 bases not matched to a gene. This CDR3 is CASSVWPGLVPNEQFF. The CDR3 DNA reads TGTGCCAGCAGCGTCTGGCCGGGACTAGTCCCCAATGAGCAGTTCTTC.

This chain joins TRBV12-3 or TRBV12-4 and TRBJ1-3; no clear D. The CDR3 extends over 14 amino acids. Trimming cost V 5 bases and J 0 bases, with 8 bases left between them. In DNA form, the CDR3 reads TGTGCCAGCAGTACCTACATCTCTGGAAACACCATATATTTT. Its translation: CASSTYISGNTIYF.

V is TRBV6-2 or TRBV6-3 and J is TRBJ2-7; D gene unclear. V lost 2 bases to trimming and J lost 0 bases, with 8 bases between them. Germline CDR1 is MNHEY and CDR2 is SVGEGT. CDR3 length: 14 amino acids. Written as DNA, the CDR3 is TGTGCCAGCAGTTACAGCAGGAGCTCCTACGAGCAGTACTTC. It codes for CASSYSRSSYEQYF.

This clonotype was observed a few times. The DNA of the CDR3 is TGTGCCAGCAGGAGCGGGATCTCAACCCACGAGCAGTACTTC. It encodes CASRSGISTHEQYF. This chain connects TRBV7-6 to TRBJ2-7, with 7 bases identical to TRBD2. CDR1 is SGHVS, CDR2 FNYEAQ, per germline. The CDR3 runs to 14 residues. With 6 bases clipped from V and 5 bases from J, the junction kept 10 bases outside the gene matches. The variable domain in full, completed from reference TRBV7-6 and TRBJ2-7, reads GAGVSQSPRYKVTKRGQDVALRCDPISGHVSLYWYRQALGQGPEFLTYFNYEAQQDKSGLPNDRFSAERPEGSISTLTIQRTEQRDSAMYRCASRSGISTHEQYFGPGTRLTVT.

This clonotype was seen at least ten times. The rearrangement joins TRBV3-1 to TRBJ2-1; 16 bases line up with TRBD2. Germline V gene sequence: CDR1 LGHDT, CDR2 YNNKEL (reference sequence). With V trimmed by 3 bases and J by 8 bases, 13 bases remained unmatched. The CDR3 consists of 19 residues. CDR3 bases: TGTGCCAGCAGCCATGGACCCGGGACTAGCGGGAGGGCCGTAGATGAGCAGTTCTTC. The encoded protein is CASSHGPGTSGRAVDEQFF.

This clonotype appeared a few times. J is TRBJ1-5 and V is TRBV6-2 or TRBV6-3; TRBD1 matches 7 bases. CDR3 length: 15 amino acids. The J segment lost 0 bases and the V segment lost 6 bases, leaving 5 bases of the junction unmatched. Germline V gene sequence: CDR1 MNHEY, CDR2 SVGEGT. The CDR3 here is CASRTGQFSNQPQHF. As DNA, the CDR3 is TGTGCCAGCAGGACGGGACAGTTTAGCAATCAGCCCCAGCATTTT.

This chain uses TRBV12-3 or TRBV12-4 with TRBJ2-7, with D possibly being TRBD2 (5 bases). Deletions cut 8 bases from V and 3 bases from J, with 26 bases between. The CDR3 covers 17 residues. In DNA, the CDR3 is TGTGCCAGCGCGGGTCCTCACATAATAATCTCTAACTACGAGCAGTACTTC. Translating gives CASAGPHIIISNYEQYF.

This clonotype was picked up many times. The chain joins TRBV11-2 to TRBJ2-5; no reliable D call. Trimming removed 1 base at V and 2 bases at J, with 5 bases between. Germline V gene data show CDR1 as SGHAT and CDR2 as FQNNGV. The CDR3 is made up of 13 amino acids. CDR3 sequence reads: CASSLVPQETQYF. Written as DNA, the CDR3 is TGTGCCAGCAGCTTAGTTCCGCAAGAGACCCAGTACTTC. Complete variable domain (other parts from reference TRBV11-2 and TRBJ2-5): EAGVAQSPRYKIIEKRQSVAFWCNPISGHATLYWYQQILGQGPKLLIQFQNNGVVDDSQLPKDRFSAERLKGVDSTLKIQPAKLEDSAVYLCASSLVPQETQYFGPGTRLLVL.

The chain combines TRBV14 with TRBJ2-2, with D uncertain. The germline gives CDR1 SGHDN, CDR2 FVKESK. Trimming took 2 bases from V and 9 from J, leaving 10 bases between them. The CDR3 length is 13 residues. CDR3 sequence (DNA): TGTGCCAGCAGCCAAAGCCCCATGAGGGAGCTGTTTTTT. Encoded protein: CASSQSPMRELFF. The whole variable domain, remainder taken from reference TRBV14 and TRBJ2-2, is EAGVTQFPSHSVIEKGQTVTLRCDPISGHDNLYWYRRVMGKEIKFLLHFVKESKQDESGMPNNRFLAERTGGTYSTLKVQPAELEDSGVYFCASSQSPMRELFFGEGSRLTVL.

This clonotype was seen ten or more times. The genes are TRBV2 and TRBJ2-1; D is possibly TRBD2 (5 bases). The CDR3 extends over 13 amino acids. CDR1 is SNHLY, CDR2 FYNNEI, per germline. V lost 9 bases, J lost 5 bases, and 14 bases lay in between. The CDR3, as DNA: TGTGCCAGAGTAGCTGGAGGTCACAATGAGCAGTTCTTC. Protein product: CARVAGGHNEQFF.

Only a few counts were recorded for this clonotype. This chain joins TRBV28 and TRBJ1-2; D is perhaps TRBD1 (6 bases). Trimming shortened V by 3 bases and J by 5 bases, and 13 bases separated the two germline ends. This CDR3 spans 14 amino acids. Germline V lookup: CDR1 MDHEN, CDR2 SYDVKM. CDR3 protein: CASSFTRGIYGYTF. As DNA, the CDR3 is TGTGCCAGCAGTTTCACCAGGGGTATTTATGGCTACACCTTC.

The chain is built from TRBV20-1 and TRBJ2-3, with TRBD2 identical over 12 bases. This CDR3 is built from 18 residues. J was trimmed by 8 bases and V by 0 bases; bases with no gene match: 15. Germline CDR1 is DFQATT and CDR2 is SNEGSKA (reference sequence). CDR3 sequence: CSARDTRLAGVRTFTQYF. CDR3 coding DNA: TGCAGTGCTAGAGATACTCGACTAGCGGGAGTGAGGACCTTTACGCAGTATTTT.

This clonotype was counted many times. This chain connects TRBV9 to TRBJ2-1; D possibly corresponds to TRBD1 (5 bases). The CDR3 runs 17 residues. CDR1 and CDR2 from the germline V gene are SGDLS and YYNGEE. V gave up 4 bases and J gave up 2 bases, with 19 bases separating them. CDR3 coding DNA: TGTGCCAGCAGCCATCCGGCTGGACAAACCACCTACAATGAGCAGTTCTTC. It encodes CASSHPAGQTTYNEQFF.

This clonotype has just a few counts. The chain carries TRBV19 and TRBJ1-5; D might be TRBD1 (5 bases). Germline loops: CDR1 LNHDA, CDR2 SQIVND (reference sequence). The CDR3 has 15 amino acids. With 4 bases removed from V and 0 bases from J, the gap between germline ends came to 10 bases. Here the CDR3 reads CASSTIRGSNQPQHF. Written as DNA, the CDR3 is TGTGCCAGTAGTACTATAAGGGGTAGCAATCAGCCCCAGCATTTT.

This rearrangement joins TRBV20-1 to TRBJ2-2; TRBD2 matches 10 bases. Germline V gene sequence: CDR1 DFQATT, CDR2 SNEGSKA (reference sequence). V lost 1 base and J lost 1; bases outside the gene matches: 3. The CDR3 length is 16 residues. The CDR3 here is CSARVLAGRNTGELFF. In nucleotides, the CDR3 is TGCAGTGCTAGAGTACTAGCGGGAAGGAACACCGGGGAGCTGTTTTTT.

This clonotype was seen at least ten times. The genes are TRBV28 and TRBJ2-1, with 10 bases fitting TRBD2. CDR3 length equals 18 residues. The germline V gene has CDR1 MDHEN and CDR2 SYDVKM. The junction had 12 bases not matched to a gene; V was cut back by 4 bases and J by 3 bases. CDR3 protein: CASSSNRGLAGVYNEQFF. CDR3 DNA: TGTGCCAGCAGTTCTAACAGGGGCCTAGCGGGAGTCTACAATGAGCAGTTCTTC.

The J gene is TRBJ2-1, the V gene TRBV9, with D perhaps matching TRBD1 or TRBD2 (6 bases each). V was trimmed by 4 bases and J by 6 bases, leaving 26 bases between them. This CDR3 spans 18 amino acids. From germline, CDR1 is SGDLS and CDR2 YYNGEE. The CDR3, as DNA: TGTGCCAGCAGCCTAAGGGGGTCCGGGAGTGCTCTGGGCAATGAGCAGTTCTTC. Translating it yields CASSLRGSGSALGNEQFF.

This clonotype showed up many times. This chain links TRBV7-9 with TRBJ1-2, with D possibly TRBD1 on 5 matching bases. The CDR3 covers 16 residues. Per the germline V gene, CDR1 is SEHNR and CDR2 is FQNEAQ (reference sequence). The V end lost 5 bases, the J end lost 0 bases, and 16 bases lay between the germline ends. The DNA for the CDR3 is TGTGCCAGCAGCCTTGCTGAGAAGGGGTCTAACTATGGCTACACCTTC. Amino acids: CASSLAEKGSNYGYTF. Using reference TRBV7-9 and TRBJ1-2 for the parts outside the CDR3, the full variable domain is DTGVSQNPRHKITKRGQNVTFRCDPISEHNRLYWYRQTLGQGPEFLTYFQNEAQLEKSRLLSDRFSAERPKGSFSTLEIQRTEQGDSAMYLCASSLAEKGSNYGYTFGSGTRLTVV.